This T cell receptor beta chain stems from a study of blood T cells in healthy people across ages. Combining a sample-barcoded 5' primer with a J-beta primer mix, a second PCR ran for roughly 7 to 12 cycles. Tagging of each cDNA molecule was performed by a template-switch adaptor with 12 random nucleotides. TCRdb re-called the 5' RACE reads through MiXCR, storing one row per CDR3 protein. This table holds around 500,000 distinct CDR3 sequences, 47% found once. In the case of this clonotype: Its antigen is not identified.

Overall study results and limits: Comparison with aged donors showed that long-lived donors had more naive CD4+ cells and higher diversity.

This TCR was sampled from a man older than 75 in good health. Sequenced sample: blood.

The CDR3 DNA follows: TGTGCCAGCATCACGTCCGGGCCCTCCTACAATGAGCAGTTCTTC. It encodes CASITSGPSYNEQFF. The chain links TRBV6-6 to TRBJ2-1; D call uncertain. V lost 7 bases and J 0 bases, leaving 13 bases between the germline ends. This CDR3 has 15 residues. Germline V gives CDR1 MNHNY, CDR2 SVGAGI (reference sequence).